A selection of T cell receptor beta chains follows, all from one sample in a study of cytomegalovirus exposure and HLA in healthy donors. The protocol was immunoSEQ multiplex PCR, while the TCRdb copy is restricted to in-frame clones and leaves out a portion. The sample has about 150,000 clones, about 80% seen once. The sequencing sample was made of PBMCs. Receptors originate from a woman aged 25-40 years in good health and CMV-seronegative. Each CDR3 is given with its conserved first and last residue. D genes are given only for firm matches. Rows may omit the clone size; those that give it use once, few, many or a size class.

v_call	clone_size	j_call	cdr3_length	d_call	cdr3_nt	cdr3_aa
TRBV28	.	TRBJ1-1	16	TRBD1	TGTGCCAGCAGTTTACGGGACCACAGGGGTAACTCTGAAGCTTTCTTT	CASSLRDHRGNSEAFF
TRBV6-5	.	TRBJ1-6	12	.	TGTGCCAGTAATAAAAGCAGGGGCCCCCTCCACTTT	CASNKSRGPLHF
TRBV15	.	TRBJ2-1	16	TRBD2	TGTGCCACCAGCGCGGGACTAGCGAAAAACTACAATGAGCAGTTCTTC	CATSAGLAKNYNEQFF
TRBV27	.	TRBJ1-1	13	.	TGTGCCAGCAGTTTATCAGGGGACACTGAAGCTTTCTTT	CASSLSGDTEAFF
TRBV9	.	TRBJ2-3	16	TRBD1	TGTGCCAGCAGCCCCCGACAGGGCGGGAGCACAGATACGCAGTATTTT	CASSPRQGGSTDTQYF
TRBV6-6	.	TRBJ2-1	11	.	TGTGCCAGCAGTTACTCGAGCGCGTCGTTCTTC	CASSYSSASFF
TRBV6-5	.	TRBJ2-2	14	.	TGTGCCAGCAGTTACTCGACGGGTCCCGGGGAGCTGTTTTTT	CASSYSTGPGELFF
TRBV4-2	.	TRBJ1-4	14	.	TGTGCCAGCAGCCAAAAAACACAGGGCGAAAAACTGTTTTTT	CASSQKTQGEKLFF
TRBV6-1	few	TRBJ1-3	16	.	TGTGCCAGCAGTGAAGAATCGAGACAGCAGAGAAACACCATATATTTT	CASSEESRQQRNTIYF
TRBV9	.	TRBJ2-1	22	TRBD2	TGTGCCAGCAGCGTAGTAGGGAGGGCTAGCGGGCTCGATCGGAGCTCCTACAATGAGCAGTTCTTC	CASSVVGRASGLDRSSYNEQFF